These 17 T cell receptor beta chains were sequenced from one sample in a study of identical twins. TCRdb recomputed calls from the 5' RACE reads with MiXCR, one row per CDR3 protein. The data hold about 520,000 distinct CDR3 sequences, with less than 25% observed a single time. These records were also assigned to another study, of T cells expressing NK-cell markers.

Sequenced material: CD4+ T cells sorted from blood. These receptors were obtained from a young woman in good health.

The chain has TRBV20-1 and TRBJ1-6; possible D gene TRBD1, 5 bases. Germline lookup yields CDR1 DFQATT and CDR2 SNEGSKA (reference sequence). Trimming left V 2 bases short and J 10 bases short, with 12 bases between. The CDR3 runs 13 residues. CDR3: CSARSGMGSPLHF. CDR3 DNA sequence: TGCAGTGCTAGATCAGGGATGGGGTCACCCCTCCACTTT.

The V gene is TRBV5-1, the J gene TRBJ1-1; no clear D. The ends were cut back, 7 bases at V and 5 bases at J, with 15 bases in the middle. Germline assignment: CDR1 SGHRS and CDR2 YFSETQ. The CDR3 is 13 amino acids. CDR3 coding DNA: TGCGCCAGCGGATCGGGGTTTAGGACTGAAGCTTTCTTT. Encoded protein: CASGSGFRTEAFF.

V and J are TRBV5-1 and TRBJ2-7; D unclear. The V gene lost 4 bases and the J gene lost 2 bases, with 7 bases spanning the gap. Per germline, CDR1 SGHRS and CDR2 YFSETQ. CDR3 length equals 12 residues. The CDR3 protein is CASSQTAYEQYF. The DNA for the CDR3 is TGCGCCAGCAGCCAGACGGCCTACGAGCAGTACTTC.

V usage is TRBV15 and J usage is TRBJ2-4; D gene ambiguous. Germline CDR1 reads LNHNV; CDR2 reads YYDKDF (reference sequence). CDR3 length: 13 residues. Between the trimmed V and J ends, which lost 6 bases and 2 bases, there was a span of 8 bases. In DNA form, the CDR3 reads TGTGCCACCAGTTTGGGGACCAAAAACATTCAGTACTTC. Amino acids: CATSLGTKNIQYF.

The V and J genes are TRBV20-1 and TRBJ2-7; D gene unclear. The CDR3 consists of 12 residues. CDR1 and CDR2 from the germline V gene are DFQATT and SNEGSKA (reference sequence). V gave up 0 bases and J gave up 2 bases, with 5 bases separating them. The CDR3 DNA sequence: TGCAGTGCTAGAGAGCAAGCCTACGAGCAGTACTTC. Translation gives CSAREQAYEQYF.

The chain carries TRBV6-5 and TRBJ2-3; D gene unclear. With 2 bases removed from V and 4 bases from J, the gap between germline ends came to 10 bases. This CDR3 spans 14 amino acids. The germline V gene has CDR1 MNHEY and CDR2 SVGAGI. The CDR3 nucleotides are TGTGCCAGCAGTTACGGTTCTCTCGCAGATACGCAGTATTTT. Protein product: CASSYGSLADTQYF.

This chain links TRBV5-6 with TRBJ2-1; D uncertain. With 1 base removed from V and 2 bases from J, the gap between germline ends came to 10 bases. Germline V gives CDR1 SGHDT, CDR2 YYEEEE. CDR3 length: 15 residues. The CDR3 reads CASSLLGRTYNEQFF. CDR3 sequence (DNA): TGTGCCAGCAGCTTGTTGGGCAGGACCTACAATGAGCAGTTCTTC.

The sample holds a few counts of this clonotype. The V call is TRBV20-1, the J call TRBJ2-3; 7 nucleotides agree with TRBD2. V trimming: 4 bases; J trimming: 0 bases; junction bases outside the gene matches: 10. CDR3 size: 16 residues. Germline values: CDR1 DFQATT, CDR2 SNEGSKA (reference sequence). Here the CDR3 DNA reads TGCAGTGCTAACCCGGGGGGAGCCGCTAGCACAGATACGCAGTATTTT. It yields the protein CSANPGGAASTDTQYF.

The chain combines TRBV20-1 with TRBJ1-1; 7 bases fit TRBD1. In germline, CDR1 is DFQATT, CDR2 SNEGSKA (reference sequence). Unmatched junction bases numbered 7, after V lost 3 bases and J lost 3 bases. The CDR3 length is 14 residues. CDR3 sequence: CSARGTTGDTEAFF. As DNA, the CDR3 is TGCAGTGCTAGGGGAACTACAGGGGACACTGAAGCTTTCTTT.

Many counts were recorded for this clonotype. This chain connects TRBV2 to TRBJ1-2; D perhaps matches TRBD1 (6 bases). The V and J ends lost 4 bases and 4 bases respectively, with 10 bases between them. The germline gives CDR1 SNHLY, CDR2 FYNNEI. The CDR3 sequence is 13 residues long. The CDR3: CASSGRGSYGYTF. The CDR3 DNA reads as TGTGCCAGCAGTGGCAGGGGATCCTATGGCTACACCTTC.

CDR3: CASSPLRLAGVTNEQFF. DNA for the CDR3: TGTGCCAGCAGCCCCCTCCGACTGGCAGGGGTCACGAATGAGCAGTTCTTC. The genes are TRBV7-9 and TRBJ2-1; tentative D call: TRBD1 (6 bases). The CDR3 consists of 17 residues. Trimming shortened V by 5 bases and J by 7 bases, and 24 bases separated the two germline ends. The germline gives CDR1 SEHNR, CDR2 FQNEAQ (reference sequence).

This clonotype was picked up a small number of times. DNA of the CDR3: TGTGCCATCAGTGAGGGCGCCGGGACGGACTATGGCTACACCTTC. Translated: CAISEGAGTDYGYTF. The chain joins TRBV10-3 to TRBJ1-2; perhaps TRBD1 as D (5 bases). Trimming stripped 2 bases from V and 3 bases from J, with 13 bases between. Germline V gives CDR1 ENHRY, CDR2 SYGVKD. The CDR3 extends over 15 amino acids.

This clonotype has a count of ten or more. In nucleotides, the CDR3 is TGTGCCAGCAGTTACTCGATATTAGGGGGAGCAGGCACGCAGTATTTT. The encoded protein is CASSYSILGGAGTQYF. The J gene is TRBJ2-3, the V gene TRBV6-5; a weak D match, TRBD1 (6 bases). This CDR3 is 16 amino acids long. Trimming removed 0 bases from V and 9 bases from J, with 19 bases in between. Germline values: CDR1 MNHEY, CDR2 SVGAGI.

This clonotype was seen only a few times. J is TRBJ2-1 and V is TRBV3-1; no clear D. The CDR3 has 12 amino acids. CDR1 and CDR2 (germline): LGHDT, YNNKEL (reference sequence). Trimming shortened V by 2 bases and J by 10 bases, and 9 bases separated the two germline ends. The CDR3 is CASSQHGPEQFF. The CDR3 DNA reads as TGTGCCAGCAGCCAACATGGGCCGGAGCAGTTCTTC.

The rearrangement uses TRBV20-1 and TRBJ1-1, with a tentative D call TRBD1 (5 bases). In germline, CDR1 is DFQATT, CDR2 SNEGSKA (reference sequence). This CDR3 is built from 13 residues. V dropped 3 bases and J dropped 9 bases, with 17 bases sitting between them. For the CDR3, the DNA is TGCAGTGCTAGCGGTGTTAATTGGGGACAAGCTTTCTTT. This translates into CSASGVNWGQAFF.

The chain recombines TRBV7-8 with TRBJ2-3, with 9 bases matching TRBD1. Germline V gene sequence: CDR1 SGHVS, CDR2 FQNEAQ. This CDR3 contains 14 residues. V shed 10 bases and J 0 bases; nucleotides not matched to a gene: 5. The CDR3 region is CATQQGASTDTQYF. In DNA form, the CDR3 reads TGTGCCACCCAACAGGGGGCAAGCACAGATACGCAGTATTTT.

This clonotype was counted between two and nine times. V gene TRBV12-3 or TRBV12-4 combines with J gene TRBJ2-2; D is perhaps TRBD2 (5 bases). The CDR3 runs to 15 residues. The V gene lost 6 bases and the J gene lost 0 bases, with 11 bases spanning the gap. The CDR3 here is CASSGRGSNTGELFF. CDR3 DNA: TGTGCCAGCAGCGGACGGGGATCGAACACCGGGGAGCTGTTTTTT.